This entry concerns a single T cell receptor beta chain. Its antigen is as yet unknown. This specimen comes from a study of T cell responses to AZD1222 COVID-19 vaccine. Study-wide results and caveats: Two doses of AZD1222 preceded a rise in Spike-specific TCR breadth and depth.

The CDR3 is made up of 13 amino acids. The germline V gene has CDR1 LGHDT and CDR2 YNNKEL (reference sequence). Trimming shortened V by 4 bases and J by 9 bases, and 13 bases separated the two germline ends. TCRdb's copy holds only in-frame clones and misses some; the assay was immunoSEQ multiplex PCR. Of about 140,000 clones listed, roughly 90% were seen once; the top ten hold roughly 3.5%. Material: peripheral blood, obtained 28 days after the second AZD1222 dose. The source of this sequence is an adult who received the AZD1222 COVID-19 vaccine. V usage is TRBV3-1 (or the pseudogene TRBV3-2) and J usage is TRBJ2-1; no clear D gene. The CDR3 DNA reads TGTGCCAGCAGCCCCCGTTCGTCGGCTGAGCAGTTCTTC. This translates into CASSPRSSAEQFF.